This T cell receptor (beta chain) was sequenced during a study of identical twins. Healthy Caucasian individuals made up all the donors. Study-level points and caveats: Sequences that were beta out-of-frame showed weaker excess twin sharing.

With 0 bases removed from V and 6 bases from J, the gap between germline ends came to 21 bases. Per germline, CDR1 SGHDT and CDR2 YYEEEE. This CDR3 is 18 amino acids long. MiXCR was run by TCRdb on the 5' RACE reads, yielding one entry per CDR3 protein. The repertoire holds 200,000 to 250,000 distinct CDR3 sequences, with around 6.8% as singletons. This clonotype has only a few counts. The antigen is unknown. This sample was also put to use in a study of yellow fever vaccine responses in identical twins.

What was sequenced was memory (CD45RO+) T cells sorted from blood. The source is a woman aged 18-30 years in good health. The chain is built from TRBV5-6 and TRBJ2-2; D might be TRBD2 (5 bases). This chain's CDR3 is CASSLGIQATHGAGELFF. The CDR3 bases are TGTGCCAGCAGCTTGGGAATCCAGGCCACACACGGGGCCGGGGAGCTGTTTTTT.